The following is a T cell receptor beta chain sequence with its context. Multiplex touch-down PCR amplified TRB using TRB-A and TRB-B pools in one tube. TCRdb re-analyzed the multiplex PCR reads; it lists each CDR3 protein once, without DNA. The sample totals roughly 6,900 distinct CDR3 sequences. The data were taken from a study of T cell clusters in autoimmune cytopenias. TRB amplification used approximately 0.25 ug of peripheral blood genomic DNA. The CDR3 is made up of 13 amino acids. Looked up from germline, CDR1 is GTSNPN and CDR2 is SVGIG (reference sequence). Another study also made use of these data, one on T cell repertoires in aging, cancer and after chemotherapy. That work adds: Healthy donors lost TCR diversity with age mainly through richness, cancer patients through richness and evenness. These repertoire data do not allow conclusions about immunological memory after chemotherapy.

What was sequenced was peripheral blood. The chain combines TRBV30 with TRBJ1-3. The TCR sequence derives from a human donor in good health. This chain's CDR3 is CAWMFGSGNTIYF.